Listed below are T cell receptor beta chains from one sample, sequenced in a study of vaccination and CD4 T cells after COVID-19. No antigen has been assigned to these receptors. TCRdb reanalysed the PCR reads using MiXCR and keeps one entry per CDR3 protein. This sample yields 4,900 or so distinct CDR3 sequences, of which around 26% are seen a single time; roughly a third belongs to the top ten. The sequenced sample was CD4+ T cells from blood, cultured in vitro. These receptor sequences come from a human donor in good health. Both conserved end residues are part of each CDR3. A D gene is named only where the DNA matches it firmly. Some rows have no size entry. The others give once, few or many, or a class for an expanded clone.

cdr3_length	clone_size	d_call	j_call	v_call	cdr3_nt	cdr3_aa
15	-	-	TRBJ2-3	TRBV20-1	TGCAGTGCTATCAAACTAGAGATCTTAACAGATACGCAGTATTTT	CSAIKLEILTDTQYF
13	few	-	TRBJ1-2	TRBV29-1	TGCAGCGTTGTACCAGGGGAGAGGTATGGCTACACCTTC	CSVVPGERYGYTF
14	-	TRBD2	TRBJ2-3	TRBV7-9	TGTGCCAGCACCGTTAGCGGGGGGGAAGATACGCAGTATTTT	CASTVSGGEDTQYF
16	-	TRBD2	TRBJ2-3	TRBV18	TGTGCCAGCTCACCACCGGCTAGCGGGGGCTTGGATACGCAGTATTTT	CASSPPASGGLDTQYF
11	-	-	TRBJ2-3	TRBV30	TGTGCCTGGACCCACACAGATACGCAGTATTTT	CAWTHTDTQYF
14	-	-	TRBJ1-1	TRBV29-1	TGCAGCGTTTCCAATCCGGAGGGGAACACTGAAGCTTTCTTT	CSVSNPEGNTEAFF
14	-	-	TRBJ2-5	TRBV20-1	TGCAGTGCTAGAGATCTGGGGGGTGGAGAGACCCAGTACTTC	CSARDLGGGETQYF
15	-	TRBD1	TRBJ1-1	TRBV30	TGTGCCTGGATACCTATGACAGGGGGAACCACTGAAGCTTTCTTT	CAWIPMTGGTTEAFF
14	few	-	TRBJ2-7	TRBV11-2	TGTGCCAGCAGCCCCCCTGGACAGACCTACGAGCAGTACTTC	CASSPPGQTYEQYF
15	-	-	TRBJ2-3	TRBV6-1	TGTGCCAGCGCGGGTGCAGGGTCGTTCACAGATACGCAGTATTTT	CASAGAGSFTDTQYF
15	-	TRBD1	TRBJ1-6	TRBV19	TGTGCCAGTAGTACGACAGGGGGCGGCAATTCACCCCTCCACTTT	CASSTTGGGNSPLHF
14	few	-	TRBJ1-3	TRBV19	TGTGCCAGCTCGGGGACCCTCGGAAGAAACACCATATATTTT	CASSGTLGRNTIYF
12	-	-	TRBJ2-7	TRBV6-1	TGTGCCACCTCCAGCGGAACCTACGAGCAGTACTTC	CATSSGTYEQYF
15	-	-	TRBJ1-1	TRBV7-8	TGTGCCAGCAGCTTCTACCACGGATTGAACACTGAAGCTTTCTTT	CASSFYHGLNTEAFF
14	medium-sized	-	TRBJ1-5	TRBV7-9	TGTGCCAGCAGCTTCCTGACTGAGGATCAGCCCCAGCATTTT	CASSFLTEDQPQHF
15	medium-sized	TRBD2	TRBJ2-2	TRBV7-3	TGTGCCAGCAGCCTGAGCGGGGGGAACACCGGGGAGCTGTTTTTT	CASSLSGGNTGELFF